This TCR beta chain was found in a study of OX40 agonist ivuxolimab in advanced cancers. Study-wide context: While on treatment, patients had intravenous ivuxolimab at 0.01 to 10 mg/kg every 2 weeks. Study-wide points: Partly responding patients at 0.1-3.0 mg/kg showed some of the smallest clonal expansion. At 0.1 to 3.0 mg/kg, CD4+ and CD8+ blood T cells expanded clonally by week 6.

Regarding this clone: The antigen is undetermined.

Produced via immunoSEQ multiplex PCR; TCRdb's table is partial and in-frame only. The sample lists under 6,000 clones; roughly 67% were seen once. CDR1 SGHDT and CDR2 YYEEEE come from the germline V gene. CDR3 length: 14 residues. The ends were cut back, 0 bases at V and 1 base at J, with 7 bases in the middle. This clonotype originated in an adult with an advanced solid tumor such as melanoma, head and neck, liver or kidney cancer. This specimen consisted of CD4+ or CD8+ T cells sorted from blood, obtained in a trial of the OX40 agonist ivuxolimab. This chain links TRBV5-6 with TRBJ2-5; D gene uncertain. CDR3 protein: CASSLAPPQETQYF. CDR3 DNA: TGTGCCAGCAGCTTGGCTCCCCCCCAAGAGACCCAGTACTTC.